Shown below are 8 T cell receptor beta chains from a single sample sequenced in a study of graft-versus-host responses after intestinal transplantation. Using immunoSEQ multiplex PCR, the repertoire was profiled, and TCRdb retains in-frame clones only, with some absent. This sample has 100,000 to 110,000 clones, with roughly 87% found just once. For these TCRs, the target antigens are not known. Material: unstimulated CD4+ T cells sorted from spleen or lymph node cells, obtained before transplant. These receptors all come from a human donor who was the organ donor for an intestinal transplant.

The chain uses TRBV5-6 and TRBJ2-7; D may be TRBD2 (6 bases). The germline V gene encodes CDR1 SGHDT and CDR2 YYEEEE. The V and J ends lost 2 bases and 2 bases respectively, with 8 bases between them. There are 13 residues in the CDR3. This CDR3 is CASSLWGAYEQYF. CDR3 bases: TGTGCCAGCAGCTTATGGGGGGCCTACGAGCAGTACTTC.

V is TRBV9 and J is TRBJ1-2; the D gene is possibly TRBD1 (5 bases). V was trimmed by 3 bases and J by 4 bases, leaving 16 bases between them. CDR1 is SGDLS, CDR2 YYNGEE, per germline. This CDR3 spans 15 amino acids. The CDR3 DNA is TGTGCCAGCAGCGCTCAAGTCGGGGCGGGCTATGGCTACACCTTC. As protein: CASSAQVGAGYGYTF.

The V call is TRBV9, the J call TRBJ2-2; D not certain. This CDR3 comprises 15 residues. Germline loops: CDR1 SGDLS, CDR2 YYNGEE. V was cut by 0 bases and J by 4 bases, with 10 bases left in between. The CDR3 sequence: CASSVAGVSTGELFF. CDR3 bases: TGTGCCAGCAGCGTAGCAGGTGTGTCCACCGGGGAGCTGTTTTTT.

The CDR3 loop reads CASITGQGVWQPQHF. For the CDR3, the DNA is TGTGCCAGCATCACGGGACAGGGGGTTTGGCAGCCCCAGCATTTT. The chain carries TRBV28 and TRBJ1-5; TRBD1 aligns across 11 bases. Germline CDR1 MDHEN, CDR2 SYDVKM. J was trimmed by 7 bases and V by 7 bases; bases with no gene match: 9. The CDR3 spans 15 residues.

This chain connects TRBV9 to TRBJ1-2; the match to TRBD1 covers 9 bases. After removal of 3 bases from V and 6 bases from J, the junction contained 9 bases not matched to a gene. The germline gives CDR1 SGDLS, CDR2 YYNGEE. This CDR3 comprises 15 residues. The CDR3 DNA reads as TGTGCCAGCAGCGAAGGACAGGGGAAAGAGGATGGCTACACCTTC. Its protein product is CASSEGQGKEDGYTF.

The chain links TRBV7-8 to TRBJ1-6; D is unclear. Trimming took 7 bases from V and 2 from J, leaving 9 bases between them. The CDR3 loop spans 14 amino acids. Germline CDR1 SGHVS, CDR2 FQNEAQ. The CDR3 spells CASNPVTYNSPLHF. As DNA, the CDR3 is TGTGCCAGCAACCCGGTGACCTATAATTCACCCCTCCACTTT.

This chain uses TRBV9 with TRBJ2-7, with D possibly matching TRBD1 (6 bases). V lost 0 bases to trimming and J lost 2 bases, with 12 bases between them. Germline values: CDR1 SGDLS, CDR2 YYNGEE. This CDR3 is 15 amino acids long. The CDR3 DNA sequence: TGTGCCAGCAGCGTAGAGGCAGGGGACGCCTACGAGCAGTACTTC. This gives the protein CASSVEAGDAYEQYF.

This chain joins TRBV5-1 and TRBJ2-2; 8 positions agree with TRBD1. V shed 5 bases, J shed 4 bases, and the junction held 13 bases outside the gene matches. The CDR3 totals 17 residues. The germline V gene encodes CDR1 SGHRS and CDR2 YFSETQ. This chain's CDR3 is CASRDTQGALSTGELFF. The CDR3 DNA reads TGCGCCAGCAGGGATACTCAGGGGGCGTTAAGCACCGGGGAGCTGTTTTTT.